This paragraph covers one TCR beta chain sequence. Its antigen is not known. This sample is part of a study of graft-versus-host responses after intestinal transplantation. The V gene's germline CDR1 is DFQATT and CDR2 SNEGSKA (reference sequence). The CDR3 is made up of 11 amino acids. With 7 bases removed from V and 1 base from J, the gap between germline ends came to 7 bases. Generated by immunoSEQ multiplex PCR, the TCRdb table keeps only in-frame clones and is missing some. The sample has under 100,000 clones; about four fifths are singletons. This clonotype originated in a human donor who received an intestinal transplant. Source: unstimulated CD4+ T cells sorted from spleen or lymph node cells, taken before intestinal transplant. The chain links TRBV20-1 to TRBJ2-5; D unresolved. CDR3 bases: TGCAGTGAGAGTATCCAAGAGACCCAGTACTTC. Translating it yields CSESIQETQYF.